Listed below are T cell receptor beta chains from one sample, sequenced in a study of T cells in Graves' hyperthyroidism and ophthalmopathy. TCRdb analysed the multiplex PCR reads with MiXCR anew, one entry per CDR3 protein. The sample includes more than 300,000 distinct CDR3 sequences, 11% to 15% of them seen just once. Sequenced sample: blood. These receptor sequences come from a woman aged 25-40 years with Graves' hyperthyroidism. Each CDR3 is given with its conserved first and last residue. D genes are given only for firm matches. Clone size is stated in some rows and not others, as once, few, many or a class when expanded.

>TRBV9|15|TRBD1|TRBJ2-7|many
TGTGCCAGCAGCCCCTTAGGGACAGAGGGTGAGGAGCAGTACTTC
CASSPLGTEGEEQYF
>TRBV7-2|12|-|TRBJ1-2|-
TGTGCCAGCAGCTTATGGACAGATGGCTACACCTTC
CASSLWTDGYTF
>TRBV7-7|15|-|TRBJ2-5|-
TGTGCTAGCAGCTCCACTTCAAACCCGAGCGGGACCCAGTACTTC
CASSSTSNPSGTQYF
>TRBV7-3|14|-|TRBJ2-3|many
TGTGCCAGCAGCTTATTAGGGACTCCAGATACGCAGTATTTT
CASSLLGTPDTQYF
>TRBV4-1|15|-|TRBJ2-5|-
TGCGCCAGCAGCCAAGACAGGGTATCCCAAGAGACCCAGTACTTC
CASSQDRVSQETQYF
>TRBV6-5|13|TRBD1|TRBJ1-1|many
TGTGCCAGCAGTTACCAGGGGGGGACTGAAGCTTTCTTT
CASSYQGGTEAFF
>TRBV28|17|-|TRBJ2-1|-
TGTGCCAGCAGTTTCCCCCTCGGCAGGGAAAACTACAATGAGCAGTTCTTC
CASSFPLGRENYNEQFF
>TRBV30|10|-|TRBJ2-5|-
TGTGCCTGGAGTGGGTGGACCCAGTACTTC
CAWSGWTQYF
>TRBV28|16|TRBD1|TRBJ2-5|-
TGTGCCAGCAGCAGAAGCCCCAGGGACAGAAAAGAGACCCAGTACTTC
CASSRSPRDRKETQYF
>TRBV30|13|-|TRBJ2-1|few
TGTGCCTGGGCCGACCTCCAGACAGGTCGGCAGTTCTTC
CAWADLQTGRQFF
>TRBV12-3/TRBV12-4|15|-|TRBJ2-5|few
TGTGCCAGCACCCCAGACCCGGGGGTATGGGAGACCCAGTACTTC
CASTPDPGVWETQYF
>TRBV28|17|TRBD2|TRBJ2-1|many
TGTGCCAGCAGTGCAGGGAGAATAGCGGGAGGTCACAATGAGCAGTTCTTC
CASSAGRIAGGHNEQFF
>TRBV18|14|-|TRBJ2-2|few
TGTGCCAGCTCACCAAACCTTGACACCGGGGAGCTGTTTTTT
CASSPNLDTGELFF
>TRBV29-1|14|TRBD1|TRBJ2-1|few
TGCAGCGTTGCTCCGGACAGGGTCGATGATGAGCAGTTCTTC
CSVAPDRVDDEQFF
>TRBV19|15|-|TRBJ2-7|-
TGTGCCAGTAGTAAAGGAGGAGGGGTCGTCTACGAGCAGTACTTC
CASSKGGGVVYEQYF
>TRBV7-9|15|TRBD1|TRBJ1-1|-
TGTGCCAGCAGCCCAGGGGGGGGCTTGCGCACTGAAGCTTTCTTT
CASSPGGGLRTEAFF
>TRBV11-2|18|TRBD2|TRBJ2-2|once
TGTGCCAGCAGCCCTCCGGGACTAGCGGACACGAACACCGGGGAGCTGTTTTTT
CASSPPGLADTNTGELFF
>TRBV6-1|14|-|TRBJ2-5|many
TGTGCCAGCAGTGAAGGTCGATACGGAGAGACCCAGTACTTC
CASSEGRYGETQYF
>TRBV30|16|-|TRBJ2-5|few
TGTGCCTGGAGTGCGAGTACACAGGGATTGCGAGAGACCCAGTACTTC
CAWSASTQGLRETQYF
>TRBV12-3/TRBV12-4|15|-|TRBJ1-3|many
TGTGCCAGCAGTTATCTGGATAGACCTGGAAACACCATATATTTT
CASSYLDRPGNTIYF
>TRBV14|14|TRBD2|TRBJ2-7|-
TGTGCCAGCAGCCCCCGACTAGCTCGCTACGAGCAGTACTTC
CASSPRLARYEQYF
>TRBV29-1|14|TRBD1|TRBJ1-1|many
TGCAGCGTTGAAGGTGGGACAGGGGCCCATGAAGCTTTCTTT
CSVEGGTGAHEAFF
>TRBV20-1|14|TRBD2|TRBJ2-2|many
TGCAGTGCTAGAGCTAGCGGGAGAACCGGGGAGCTGTTTTTT
CSARASGRTGELFF